The rows below give T cell receptor beta chains drawn from one sample of a study of T cells in Graves' hyperthyroidism and ophthalmopathy. MiXCR, run by TCRdb on the multiplex PCR reads, gives a single entry per CDR3 protein. The sample has 700,000 or so distinct CDR3 sequences, 13% to 15% seen once. The sample taken for sequencing was blood. The source is a woman in her 50s with Graves' ophthalmopathy. Both conserved end residues are part of each CDR3. The D gene is left open where the match is weak. Clone size, where shown, is once, few, many, or a class for clones that have expanded.

abundance,j_gene,d_gene,v_gene,CDR3aa,CDR3nt
many,TRBJ1-1,NA,TRBV12-3/TRBV12-4,CASSLSENTEAFF,TGTGCCAGCAGTTTGTCAGAGAACACTGAAGCTTTCTTT
NA,TRBJ2-3,TRBD2,TRBV11-2,CASSGRTSGSRDTQYF,TGTGCCAGCAGCGGCAGGACTAGCGGGAGTAGAGATACGCAGTATTTT
NA,TRBJ2-7,TRBD2,TRBV4-2,CASSRWGTSSYEQYF,TGTGCCAGCAGCCGCTGGGGGACTAGCTCCTACGAGCAGTACTTC
many,TRBJ1-2,NA,TRBV12-3/TRBV12-4,CASSLGQPYGYTF,TGTGCCAGCAGTTTGGGGCAGCCATATGGCTACACCTTC
few,TRBJ2-2,NA,TRBV6-2/TRBV6-3,CASSYPGGPTTGELFF,TGTGCCAGCAGTTACCCCGGTGGGCCAACCACCGGGGAGCTGTTTTTT
many,TRBJ2-3,TRBD2,TRBV29-1,CSVEDELAGVRTDTQYF,TGCAGCGTTGAAGACGAACTAGCGGGAGTTCGCACAGATACGCAGTATTTT
many,TRBJ1-4,TRBD1,TRBV18,CASSPDRADEKLFF,TGTGCCAGCTCACCAGACAGGGCAGACGAAAAACTGTTTTTT
many,TRBJ1-1,NA,TRBV20-1,CSASTGFTGVNTEAFF,TGCAGTGCTAGTACAGGATTTACAGGCGTAAACACTGAAGCTTTCTTT
NA,TRBJ2-1,TRBD1,TRBV20-1,CSARKGGFEQFF,TGCAGTGCCAGGAAAGGGGGCTTTGAGCAGTTCTTC
few,TRBJ2-2,TRBD2,TRBV20-1,CSARPGTSITGELFF,TGCAGTGCTAGACCCGGGACTAGCATCACCGGGGAGCTGTTTTTT
few,TRBJ1-3,NA,TRBV19,CASSLRTLGNTIYF,TGTGCCAGTAGCCTCCGGACGCTAGGAAACACCATATATTTT
few,TRBJ2-7,TRBD2,TRBV5-1,CASSLEAGNSYEQYF,TGCGCCAGCAGCTTGGAAGCGGGAAATTCCTACGAGCAGTACTTC
many,TRBJ1-1,TRBD1,TRBV5-1,CASSAQGQGAFEAFF,TGCGCCAGCAGTGCACAGGGACAGGGGGCGTTTGAAGCTTTCTTT
few,TRBJ2-5,TRBD1,TRBV15,CATSKPGQGQETQYF,TGTGCCACCAGTAAACCGGGACAGGGACAAGAGACCCAGTACTTC
NA,TRBJ2-2,NA,TRBV5-1,CASDAGNVNTGELFF,TGCGCCAGCGACGCCGGGAACGTGAACACCGGGGAGCTGTTTTTT
many,TRBJ2-1,TRBD2,TRBV20-1,CSARLAGGLGEQFF,TGCAGTGCACGACTAGCGGGAGGGCTGGGTGAGCAGTTCTTC
many,TRBJ2-1,NA,TRBV7-9,CASSSTAGTEQFF,TGTGCCAGCAGCTCAACGGCCGGGACAGAGCAGTTCTTC
many,TRBJ2-6,NA,TRBV7-9,CASSHYSGANVLTF,TGTGCCAGCAGCCATTACTCTGGGGCCAACGTCCTGACTTTC
many,TRBJ2-7,TRBD1,TRBV5-8,CASSGDRPYEQYF,TGTGCCAGCAGCGGGGACAGGCCCTACGAGCAGTACTTC
NA,TRBJ2-1,TRBD2,TRBV20-1,CSAQGLAGGYNEQFF,TGCAGTGCCCAGGGACTAGCGGGAGGCTACAATGAGCAGTTCTTC
few,TRBJ1-4,NA,TRBV24-1,CATSDSRGTNEKLFF,TGTGCCACCAGTGATTCCCGTGGGACTAATGAAAAACTGTTTTTT
few,TRBJ2-2,NA,TRBV5-1,CASSKKQVAINTGELFF,TGCGCCAGCAGCAAAAAACAGGTGGCAATTAACACCGGGGAGCTGTTTTTT
many,TRBJ2-7,TRBD2,TRBV11-2,CASSSGGGTYEQYF,TGTGCCAGCAGCTCGGGCGGGGGAACCTACGAGCAGTACTTC
many,TRBJ2-1,NA,TRBV5-1,CASSLRGQPGFNEQFF,TGCGCCAGCAGCTTGAGGGGACAACCGGGATTCAATGAGCAGTTCTTC
many,TRBJ2-3,NA,TRBV27,CASTPRMTTDTQYF,TGTGCCAGCACACCTAGAATGACCACAGATACGCAGTATTTT
NA,TRBJ2-7,NA,TRBV4-3,CASSQISDSSYEQYF,TGCGCCAGCAGCCAAATCTCAGACAGCTCCTACGAGCAGTACTTC
few,TRBJ2-7,NA,TRBV9,CASSPGGPDGEQYF,TGTGCCAGCAGCCCCGGCGGCCCGGATGGGGAGCAGTACTTC
many,TRBJ2-7,NA,TRBV6-1,CASKKRWRGQYEQYF,TGTGCCAGCAAAAAACGGTGGAGGGGGCAGTACGAGCAGTACTTC